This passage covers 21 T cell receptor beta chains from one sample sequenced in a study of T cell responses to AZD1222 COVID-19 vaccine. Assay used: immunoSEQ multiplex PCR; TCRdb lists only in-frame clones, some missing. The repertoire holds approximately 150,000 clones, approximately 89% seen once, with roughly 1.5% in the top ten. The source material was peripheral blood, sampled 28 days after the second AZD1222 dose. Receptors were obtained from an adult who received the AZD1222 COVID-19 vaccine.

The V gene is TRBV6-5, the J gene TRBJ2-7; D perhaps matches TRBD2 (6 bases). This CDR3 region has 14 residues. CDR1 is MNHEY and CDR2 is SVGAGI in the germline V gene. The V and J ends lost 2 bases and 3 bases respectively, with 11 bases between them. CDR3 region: CASSYREIGYEQYF. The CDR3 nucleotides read TGTGCCAGCAGTTACCGGGAGATTGGCTACGAGCAGTACTTC.

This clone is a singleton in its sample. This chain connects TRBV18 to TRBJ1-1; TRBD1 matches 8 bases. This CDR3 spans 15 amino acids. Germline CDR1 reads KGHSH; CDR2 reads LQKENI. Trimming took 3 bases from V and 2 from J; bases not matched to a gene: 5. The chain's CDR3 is CASSPGQGHNTEAFF. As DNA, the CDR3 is TGTGCCAGCTCACCTGGACAGGGCCATAACACTGAAGCTTTCTTT.

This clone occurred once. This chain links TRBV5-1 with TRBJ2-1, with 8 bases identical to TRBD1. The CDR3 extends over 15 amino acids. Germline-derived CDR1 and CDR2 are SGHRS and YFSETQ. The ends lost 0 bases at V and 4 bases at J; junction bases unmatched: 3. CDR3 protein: CASSLGGQGYNEQFF. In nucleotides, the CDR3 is TGCGCCAGCAGCTTGGGCGGACAGGGTTACAATGAGCAGTTCTTC.

The CDR3: CASSSISETQYF. CDR3 bases: TGTGCCAGCAGCTCAATATCAGAGACCCAGTACTTC. The V gene is TRBV5-5, the J gene TRBJ2-5, with no clear D. This CDR3 region has 12 residues. The V gene lost 3 bases and the J gene lost 4 bases, with 7 bases spanning the gap. The germline CDR1 and CDR2 sequences are SGHKS and YYEKEE (reference sequence).

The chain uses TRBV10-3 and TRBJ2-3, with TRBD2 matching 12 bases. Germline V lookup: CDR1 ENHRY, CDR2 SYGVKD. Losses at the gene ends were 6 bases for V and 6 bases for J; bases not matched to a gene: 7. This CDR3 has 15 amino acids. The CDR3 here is CAISSSGRGGDTQYF. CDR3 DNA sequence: TGTGCCATCAGCTCTAGCGGGAGGGGCGGGGATACGCAGTATTTT.

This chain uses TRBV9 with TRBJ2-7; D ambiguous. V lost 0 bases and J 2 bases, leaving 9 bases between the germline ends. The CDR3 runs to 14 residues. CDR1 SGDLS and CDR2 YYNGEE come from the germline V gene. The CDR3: CASSVEPTPYEQYF. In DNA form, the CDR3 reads TGTGCCAGCAGCGTAGAACCCACCCCCTACGAGCAGTACTTC.

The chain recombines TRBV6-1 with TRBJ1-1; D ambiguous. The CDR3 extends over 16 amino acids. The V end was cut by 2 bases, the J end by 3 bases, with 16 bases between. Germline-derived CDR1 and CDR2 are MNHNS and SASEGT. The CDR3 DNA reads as TGTGCCAGCAGTGAATTAAGCTCGTTGGCGTACACTGAAGCTTTCTTT. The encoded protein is CASSELSSLAYTEAFF.

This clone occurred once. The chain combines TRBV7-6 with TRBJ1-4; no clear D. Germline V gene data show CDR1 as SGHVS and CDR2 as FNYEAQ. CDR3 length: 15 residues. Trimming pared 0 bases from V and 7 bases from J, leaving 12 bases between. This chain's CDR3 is CASSLAGPLSEKLFF. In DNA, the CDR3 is TGTGCCAGCAGCTTAGCTGGACCCCTAAGTGAAAAACTGTTTTTT.

The DNA for the CDR3 is TGTGCCAGTAGTCGGGCGAGACAGGGTGCCGCTTTCTTT. Translating it yields CASSRARQGAAFF. V usage is TRBV19 and J usage is TRBJ1-1; TRBD1 matches 7 bases. CDR1 LNHDA and CDR2 SQIVND come from the germline V gene (reference sequence). The CDR3 contains 13 residues. V dropped 5 bases and J dropped 11; count of bases not matched to a gene: 11. Together with reference TRBV19 and TRBJ1-1, the CDR3 gives the full variable domain: DGGITQSPKYLFRKEGQNVTLSCEQNLNHDAMYWYRQDPGQGLRLIYYSQIVNDFQKGDIAEGYSVSREKKESFPLTVTSAQKNPTAFYLCASSRARQGAAFFGQGTRLTVV.

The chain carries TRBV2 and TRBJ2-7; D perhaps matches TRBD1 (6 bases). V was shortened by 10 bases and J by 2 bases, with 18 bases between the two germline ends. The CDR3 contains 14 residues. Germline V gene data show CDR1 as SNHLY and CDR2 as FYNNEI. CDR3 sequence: CATRETGQTYEQYF. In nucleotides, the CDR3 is TGTGCCACCCGGGAAACGGGACAAACCTACGAGCAGTACTTC.

The CDR3 protein is CASSSNNEQFF. The CDR3 DNA sequence: TGTGCCAGCAGTTCGAACAATGAGCAGTTCTTC. This rearrangement joins TRBV27 to TRBJ2-1, with unresolved D. The germline V and J ends were trimmed by 4 bases and 5 bases, with 3 bases remaining between them. CDR3 length: 11 amino acids. Looked up from germline, CDR1 is MNHEY and CDR2 is SMNVEV (reference sequence).

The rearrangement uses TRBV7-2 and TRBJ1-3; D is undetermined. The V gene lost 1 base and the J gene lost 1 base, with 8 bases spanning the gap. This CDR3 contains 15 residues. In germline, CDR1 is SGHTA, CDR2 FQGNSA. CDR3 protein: CASSLDIGSGNTIYF. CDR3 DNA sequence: TGTGCCAGCAGCTTAGATATAGGATCTGGAAACACCATATATTTT.

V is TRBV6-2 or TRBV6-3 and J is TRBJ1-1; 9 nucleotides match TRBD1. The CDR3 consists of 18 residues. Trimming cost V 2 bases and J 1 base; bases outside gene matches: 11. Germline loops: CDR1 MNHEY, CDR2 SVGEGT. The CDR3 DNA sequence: TGTGCCAGCAGTTACCAGAAAGGGACAGGGACTTCGAACACTGAAGCTTTCTTT. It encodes CASSYQKGTGTSNTEAFF.

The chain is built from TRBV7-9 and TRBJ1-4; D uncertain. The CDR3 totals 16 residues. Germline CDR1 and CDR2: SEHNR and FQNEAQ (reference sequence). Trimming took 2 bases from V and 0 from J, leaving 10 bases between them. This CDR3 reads CASSLTGPATNEKLFF. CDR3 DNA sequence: TGTGCCAGCAGCTTAACCGGGCCCGCAACTAATGAAAAACTGTTTTTT.

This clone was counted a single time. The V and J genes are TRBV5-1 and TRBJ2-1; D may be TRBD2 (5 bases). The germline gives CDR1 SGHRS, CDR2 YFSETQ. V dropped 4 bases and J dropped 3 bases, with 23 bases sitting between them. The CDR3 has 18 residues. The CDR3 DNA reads TGCGCCAGCAGCCTGCTGATGGACTGGCGGACGAACTACAATGAGCAGTTCTTC. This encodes CASSLLMDWRTNYNEQFF.

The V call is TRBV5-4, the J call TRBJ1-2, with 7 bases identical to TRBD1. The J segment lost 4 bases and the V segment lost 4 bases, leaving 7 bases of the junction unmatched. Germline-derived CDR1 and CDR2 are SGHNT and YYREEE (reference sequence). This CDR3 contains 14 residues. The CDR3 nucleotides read TGTGCCAGCAGCGTCGGGACAGTACTCTATGGCTACACCTTC. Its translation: CASSVGTVLYGYTF.

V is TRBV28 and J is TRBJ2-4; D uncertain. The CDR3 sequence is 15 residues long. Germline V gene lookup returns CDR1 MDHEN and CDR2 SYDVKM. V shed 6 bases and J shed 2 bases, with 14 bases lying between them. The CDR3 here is CASSLAGSSKNIQYF. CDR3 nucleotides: TGTGCCAGCAGCCTCGCCGGGTCTTCCAAAAACATTCAGTACTTC.

The CDR3 here is CASSLSRHSGELFF. CDR3 in DNA: TGCGCCAGCAGCTTGAGCAGGCACAGCGGGGAGCTGTTTTTT. The V and J genes are TRBV5-1 and TRBJ2-2; no firm D call. The germline CDR1 and CDR2 sequences are SGHRS and YFSETQ. Trimming took off 1 base at V and 7 bases at J, with 11 bases between the two ends. This CDR3 region has 14 residues.

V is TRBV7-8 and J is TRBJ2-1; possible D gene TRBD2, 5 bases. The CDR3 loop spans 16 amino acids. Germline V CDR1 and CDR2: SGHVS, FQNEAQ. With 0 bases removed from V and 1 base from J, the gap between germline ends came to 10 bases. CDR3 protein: CASSLARVRSYNEQFF. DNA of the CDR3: TGTGCCAGCAGCTTAGCGCGGGTACGGTCCTACAATGAGCAGTTCTTC.

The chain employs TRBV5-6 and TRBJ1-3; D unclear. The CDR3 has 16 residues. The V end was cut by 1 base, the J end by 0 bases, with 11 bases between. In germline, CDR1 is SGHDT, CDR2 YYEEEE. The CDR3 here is CASSLTASSSGNTIYF. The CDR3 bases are TGTGCCAGCAGCTTGACGGCCTCATCCTCTGGAAACACCATATATTTT.

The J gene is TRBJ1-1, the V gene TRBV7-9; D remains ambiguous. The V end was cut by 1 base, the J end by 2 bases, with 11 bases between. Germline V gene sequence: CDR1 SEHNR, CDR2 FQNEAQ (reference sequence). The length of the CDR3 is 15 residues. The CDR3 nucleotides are TGTGCCAGCAGCTTAGGTGTGGCCCCCAACACTGAAGCTTTCTTT. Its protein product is CASSLGVAPNTEAFF.